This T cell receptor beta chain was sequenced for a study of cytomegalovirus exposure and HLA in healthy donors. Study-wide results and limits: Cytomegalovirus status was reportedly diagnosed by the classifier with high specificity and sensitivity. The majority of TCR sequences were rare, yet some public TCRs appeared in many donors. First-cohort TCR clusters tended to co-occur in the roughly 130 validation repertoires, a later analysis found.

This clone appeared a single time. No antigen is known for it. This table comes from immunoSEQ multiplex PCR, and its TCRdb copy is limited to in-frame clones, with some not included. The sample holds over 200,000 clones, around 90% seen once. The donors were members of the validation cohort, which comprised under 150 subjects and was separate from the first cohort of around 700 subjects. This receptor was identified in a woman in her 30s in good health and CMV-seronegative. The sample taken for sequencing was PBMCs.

The CDR3 sequence is CASSYEPASGYTGELFF. The CDR3 DNA follows: TGTGCCAGCAGTTACGAGCCCGCTAGCGGGTACACCGGGGAGCTGTTTTTT. The chain uses TRBV7-6 and TRBJ2-2; 8 bases agree with TRBD2. This CDR3 has 17 amino acids. From germline, CDR1 is SGHVS and CDR2 FNYEAQ. Germline trimming cut 6 bases from V and 3 bases from J; bases unmatched to any gene: 12.